The TCR beta chain under discussion was sequenced for a study of cytomegalovirus exposure and HLA in healthy donors. Study-wide points: Some V segments, including TRBV6-2 and TRBV6-3, were excluded as indistinguishable. It was assumed in the presence/absence analyses that sequencing depth was roughly uniform across donors. Some TCR beta chains (roughly 150 of them) were listed as cytomegalovirus-associated. The later analysis indicated that the majority of CMV-associated TCR beta chains appeared HLA-restricted.

V was trimmed by 6 bases and J by 0 bases, leaving 24 bases between them. Per the germline V gene, CDR1 is MDHEN and CDR2 is SYDVKM. The CDR3 has 19 amino acids. Concerning this clone: The antigen remains unidentified.

The PCR employed 60 Vbeta primers together with 13 Jbeta primers. Here immunoSEQ multiplex PCR was the method, and the copy in TCRdb shows in-frame clones only, minus some. The repertoire holds some 76,000 clones, with roughly 82% as singletons. The sequenced material came from PBMCs. This sequence was found in a male donor in good health and CMV-seropositive. This chain joins TRBV28 and TRBJ2-1, with a possible D match to TRBD2 (6 bases). CDR3 coding DNA: TGTGCCAGCAGCTCTCCGGGTCTCACTAGCTTAAGCTCCTACAATGAGCAGTTCTTC. Translation: CASSSPGLTSLSSYNEQFF.